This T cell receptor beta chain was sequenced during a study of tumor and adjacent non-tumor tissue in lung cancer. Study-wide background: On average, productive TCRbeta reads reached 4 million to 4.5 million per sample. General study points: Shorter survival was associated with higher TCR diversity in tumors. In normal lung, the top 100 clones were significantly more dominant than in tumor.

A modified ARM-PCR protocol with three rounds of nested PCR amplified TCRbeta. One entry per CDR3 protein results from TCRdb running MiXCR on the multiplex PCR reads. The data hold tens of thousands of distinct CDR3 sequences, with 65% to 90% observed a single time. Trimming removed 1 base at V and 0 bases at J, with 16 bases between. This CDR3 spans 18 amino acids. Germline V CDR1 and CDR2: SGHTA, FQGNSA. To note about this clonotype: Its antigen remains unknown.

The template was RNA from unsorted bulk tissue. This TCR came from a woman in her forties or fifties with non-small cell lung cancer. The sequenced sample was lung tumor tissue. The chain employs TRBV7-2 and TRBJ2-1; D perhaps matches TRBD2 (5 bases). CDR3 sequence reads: CASSLGGISRSSYNEQFF. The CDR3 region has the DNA TGTGCCAGCAGCTTAGGAGGGATTAGTCGTAGCTCCTACAATGAGCAGTTCTTC.